This TCR beta chain originates from a study of CD8+CD57+ T cells in acquired aplastic anemia. Genomic DNA, the template, was used for profiling of the TCR beta VDJ and CDR3. MiXCR was run by TCRdb on the reads, yielding one entry per CDR3 protein. The sample records 180,000 or so distinct CDR3 sequences, around 48% being singletons. This clonotype was observed many times. The authors sequenced patients whose flow cytometry had shown CD8+CD57+ cell expansion. This sequence originates from a human donor with aplastic anemia. The sequenced sample was sorted CD4+, CD8+, or CD8+CD57+ T cells (not recorded which) from PBMCs.

CDR3 DNA: TGTGCCAGTAGTATTGGGGGGTCCCAAGAGACCCAGTACTTC. It codes for CASSIGGSQETQYF. This rearrangement joins TRBV19 to TRBJ2-5; possibly TRBD2 for D (6 bases). The CDR3 is 14 residues long. The V and J ends lost 3 bases and 1 base respectively, with 9 bases between them. Germline CDR1 and CDR2: LNHDA and SQIVND (reference sequence).